Listed below are T cell receptor beta chains from one sample, sequenced in a study of regulatory dendritic cells for organ transplantation. These receptors are not linked to any known antigen. TCRdb's table, derived via immunoSEQ multiplex PCR, lists solely in-frame clones and lacks some. The sample has over 10,000 clones, nearly 90% seen once. The specimen was naive CD8+ T cells from blood cultured with regulatory dendritic cells. Receptor source: a human donor in good health. Each CDR3 is given without its conserved first and last residue. The order of the fields is clone size, V gene, J gene, D gene, CDR3 protein. The D gene is left open where the match is weak. Only part of the rows carry a size: once, few, many, or a class if the clone is expanded.

>NA|TRBV11-2|TRBJ1-2|NA
ASSLEFGLNYGYT
>NA|TRBV4-3|TRBJ2-7|NA
ASSQESGTFYEQY
>NA|TRBV7-6|TRBJ2-7|NA
ASSLDFGGNGQY
>NA|TRBV7-7|TRBJ2-3|NA
ASSLRSGSGTDTQY
>NA|TRBV5-6|TRBJ1-1|NA
ASSLIGMNTEAF
>few|TRBV28|TRBJ2-7|NA
ASTDTYEQY
>NA|TRBV30|TRBJ2-6|TRBD1
AWSPQGAGSGANVLT
>NA|TRBV5-4|TRBJ2-1|NA
ASSLGWGNEQF
>NA|TRBV4-1|TRBJ2-7|TRBD2
ASSQVLAGFYEQY
>NA|TRBV7-2|TRBJ2-5|TRBD1
ASSHNRGYQETQY
>NA|TRBV27|TRBJ2-1|NA
ASSFGLSYNEQF
>NA|TRBV19|TRBJ1-1|TRBD1
ASSPRQGGTEAF
>NA|TRBV29-1|TRBJ2-7|NA
SVESFGPGLDSYEQY
>NA|TRBV6-5|TRBJ1-1|NA
ASHRTVLAEAF
>NA|TRBV5-5|TRBJ2-7|TRBD2
ASSSDSGGSYEQY